This T cell receptor beta chain stems from a study of cytomegalovirus exposure and HLA in healthy donors (dated by TCRdb to about 2017). Context from the whole study: An earlier analysis of under 600 of the donors reported 250 to 300 Gb of sequence data and roughly 110 million unique TCR beta sequences from around 200 million T cells. An early release that covered roughly 600 HLA-typed donors contained 250 to 350 gigabases of sequencing data and tens of millions of unique TCR sequences. Among the approximately 400 genotyped donors, 81% belonged to the genetic ancestry cluster associated with self-reported Caucasian donors. The study aimed to test whether signatures of past pathogen exposure could be identified by cataloging public T cell receptors. The study used immunosequencing to profile the T cell repertoires of approximately 650 subjects and linked those repertoires to cytomegalovirus serostatus. In addition to the first cohort of hundreds of subjects, a separate validation cohort of 130 or so different subjects was used. High-throughput TCR immunosequencing, statistical association of individual TCRs with disease status, and machine learning were combined to predict cytomegalovirus infection status. A later analysis re-analyzed previously published TCR beta repertoires from about 600 donors and added high-resolution HLA genotyping to study TCR occurrence patterns. Rather than using new phenotypic data, the later analysis identified candidate immune exposures from TCR beta sequences and from how often those sequences occurred across donors. An earlier analysis of approximately 580 of the donors used high-throughput TCR beta sequencing to judge whether each TCR beta V gene segment behaved as functional or pseudogenic. Alongside the repertoire data, information on donor age, sex, ethnicity and CMV serostatus was compiled. A later genetic analysis took genome-wide SNP genotypes for about 60% of the roughly 670 donors and used that subset as a discovery cohort. All discovery cohort repertoires had been generated on a single sequencing platform. HLA typing covered class I and class II loci at four-digit resolution. The number of donors typed differed by locus, with roughly 629-640 for A, B, C, DRB1 and DQB1, about 500 for DQA1, about 610 for DPA1, and around 450 for DPB1. Because of strong linkage in the cohort, five DR-DQ haplotypes were treated as single units for association and clustering. Among 398 genotyped donors of the cohort, an average of approximately 200,000 unique TCR beta nucleotide sequences was sequenced per donor, of which 15% to 20% were non-productive. The full study reports these points: A later analysis found that HLA-associated TCR beta chains were more clonally expanded and had lower generation probabilities than equally common non-associated chains. The authors suggested that the approach could potentially be extended to other disease states and immunological phenotypes. A further reported finding was that TCR beta sequences accurately predicted the HLA-A and HLA-B alleles for most subjects in the first cohort. Compared with the roughly 670-donor mean, donors in an Asian-associated ancestry cluster had fewer N-insertions in productive TCRs, according to a later genetic analysis. Several of the top co-occurrence clusters appeared to be linked to parvovirus B19, influenza, CMV and Epstein-Barr virus, according to a later analysis. Because some donors lacked HLA typing at each locus, the association tests relied only on the typed subset. When HLA alleles, especially DR and DQ, strongly co-occurred, TCR associations were difficult to assign to individual alleles. Across donors, most TCR sequences were observed very rarely, whereas some public TCRs were present in many individuals. A later analysis associated about 17,000 TCR beta sequences with specific HLA alleles at a false discovery rate of 0.05. The earlier analysis of nearly 600 of the donors excluded some 16 rarely observed V segments, including chromosome 9 orphons, because counts were too low. Only TCR beta chains were sequenced in this cohort, and the absence of alpha or paired-chain data limited detectable features. According to a later analysis, most CMV-associated TCR beta chains appeared to be HLA-restricted, and the HLA associations seemed to be driven largely by CMV exposure. The only immune exposure information available for the cohort was CMV serostatus. In vitro tests confirmed that a few of the cytomegalovirus-associated TCR beta chains recognize cytomegalovirus antigens. According to a later analysis, TCR association rates differed among HLA loci, with DRB1 alleles showing the most associated TCRs and HLA-C alleles showing the fewest. The presence/absence analyses assumed that sequencing depth was roughly uniform across donors, and that assumption may not be true. The 87-base-pair reads could not distinguish some IMGT-functional V segments, including TRBV6-2 and TRBV6-3, so those segments were excluded. The sequencing pipeline was judged likely to have produced a cluster of highly shared sequence variants as a technical artifact. In a later genetic analysis, a missense DCLRE1C variant was associated with V-gene and J-gene trimming of TCR beta chains, and the association was replicated in an independent cohort. The classifier was reported to diagnose cytomegalovirus status with high specificity and sensitivity in both the original and validation cohorts. The study gave a list of about 160 TCR beta chains associated with cytomegalovirus. Linkage disequilibrium might explain the correlated functional status among segregating V segments, but an unknown experimental factor could not be excluded. An earlier analysis of approximately 540 of the donors showed that most TCR beta V segments appeared in productive rearrangements either about 90% or about 30% of the time, which broadly matched IMGT annotations.

For CDR1 and CDR2, the germline V gene lists KGHSH and LQKENI. The CDR3 runs 18 amino acids, cysteine and phenylalanine included. Only CDR3 DNA is held: 54 bases, read in frame from base 1. The germline V end is reduced by 0 bases and the J end by 0 bases; junction bases left unmatched: 5. The receptor library was made with the immunoSEQ multiplex PCR assay. The multiplex PCR relied on a mix of 60 forward primers for TCR Vbeta segments and 13 reverse primers for TCR Jbeta segments. Amplification of the CDR3 region of rearranged TCR beta genes was performed with a multiplex PCR assay on genomic DNA. The Illumina HiSeq System was used to sequence the amplified TCR beta libraries as 87-base-pair reads. The paper's processing steps were these. A later analysis counted some 74 million unique TCR beta chains across the 640 or so repertoires, and around 9.9 million of these chains were shared by at least two donors. Raw reads were error-corrected and collapsed into unique sequences with a nearest-neighbor algorithm that merged closely related sequences to remove PCR and sequencing errors. CDR3 sequences were aligned to IMGT reference sequences to assign V, D and J gene segments. For a sequence to be retained, a match of at least six nucleotides to both a V gene segment and a J gene segment was required. A rearrangement was called productive if the CDR3 had no stop codons and remained in frame with V and J, and every other rearrangement was called non-productive. CDR3 was defined by IMGT convention, running from the second conserved V-encoded cysteine to the conserved J-encoded phenylalanine. The earlier analysis of 587 of the donors excluded sequences that lacked an unambiguous match to a single V gene segment. In an earlier analysis of 587 of the donors, V segments were called functional above 56.7% productive rearrangements and were called segregating when the between-donor standard deviation exceeded 5%. To diagnose cytomegalovirus status from the catalog of TCR beta chain sequences, a statistical classification framework was built. A later analysis assigned V and J genes by comparing TCR nucleotide sequences with IMGT/GENE-DB human TR gene sequences. Using the TCRdist pipeline, a later analysis assigned CDR3 sequences along with most-parsimonious VDJ recombination scenarios. In a later analysis, each TCR beta chain was defined by its CDR3 amino acid sequence together with its V-gene family, and reads lacking a unique V-gene family were excluded. In a later analysis, fewer than 600 highly shared, low-generation-probability nucleotide sequences were removed to address suspected cross-contamination and a sequencing artifact. In a later analysis, a clonal expansion index for each public chain was calculated from normalized within-repertoire ranks of inferred template counts. In a later analysis, generation probabilities were computed using a VDJ recombination model fitted to out-of-frame rearrangements, and the results were checked against IGoR. In a later analysis, hypergeometric tests were used to score TCR-TCR, TCR-HLA and TCR-CMV co-occurrence, with a repertoire-size bias correction applied to TCR pairs. False discovery rates were estimated in a later analysis by permuting HLA or CMV assignments 20 times. In a later analysis, co-occurring TCRs were grouped using DBSCAN, and TCRdist sequence similarity was added for clustering within HLA-allele-positive subsets. For co-occurrence clustering, repertoires with fewer than 30,000 or more than 120,000 public chains were excluded, along with 4 to 6 repertoires with anomalous nucleotide sharing. TCRdb stores this immuneACCESS table with in-frame sequences only. Part of the clones is absent; in the studies checked, under half of the shortfall reflects unresolved V genes, and no reason is known for the rest. The V and J calls and the clone size are those of that table, but D and trimming were determined from the DNA. Across this sample there are some 180,000 clones, with over 70% seen only once. Together, the top ten hold 2.5% to 3.5% of the sample.

The cohort comprised approximately 700 healthy bone marrow donors. All cohort members were sampled while nominally healthy, although unrecorded immune exposures were likely present. The donor was CMV seronegative and belonged to the group of several hundred seronegative cohort members. A peripheral blood sample was provided by each donor, and peripheral blood mononuclear cells were used for TCR beta sequencing. Genomic DNA was extracted from the blood cell samples with the Qiagen DNeasy Blood Extraction Kit. In regard to this clone: Its antigen specificity is not known. Per-base quality was not reported, and no clone a single base away is much larger than it.

The sequence was obtained from a male donor in good health and CMV-seronegative. The sequence links TRBV18 to TRBJ2-2; a stretch of 9 junction bases matches TRBD1. The material sequenced was PBMCs. The CDR3 corresponds to CASSPPTGGTSNTGELFF. At the DNA level, the sequence is TGTGCCAGCTCACCACCGACAGGGGGAACCTCGAACACCGGGGAGCTGTTTTTT.